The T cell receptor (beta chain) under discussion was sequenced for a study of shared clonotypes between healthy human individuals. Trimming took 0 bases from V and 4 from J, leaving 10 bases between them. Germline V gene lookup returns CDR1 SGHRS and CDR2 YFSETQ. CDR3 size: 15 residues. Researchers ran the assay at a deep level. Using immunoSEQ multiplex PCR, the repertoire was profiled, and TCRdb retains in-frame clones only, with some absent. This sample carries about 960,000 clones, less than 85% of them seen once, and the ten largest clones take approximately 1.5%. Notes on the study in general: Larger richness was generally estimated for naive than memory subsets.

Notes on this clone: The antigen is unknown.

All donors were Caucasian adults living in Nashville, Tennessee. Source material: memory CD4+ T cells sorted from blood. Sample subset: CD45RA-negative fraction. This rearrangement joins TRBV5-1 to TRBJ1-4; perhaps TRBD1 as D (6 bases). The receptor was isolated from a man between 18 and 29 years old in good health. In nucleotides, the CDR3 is TGCGCCAGCAGCTTGGGGACAGCTCTTAATGAAAAACTGTTTTTT. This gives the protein CASSLGTALNEKLFF.